Each of the 16 T cell receptor beta chains below was sequenced from the same sample in a study of T cells in Graves' hyperthyroidism and ophthalmopathy. Researchers amplified the TCR beta CDR3 regions from RNA transcripts. The primer set for the first-round RT-PCR of the TCR CDR3 was HTBI. From the multiplex PCR reads, TCRdb called clonotypes with MiXCR, one entry per CDR3 protein. The profile shows some 340,000 distinct CDR3 sequences, roughly 15% of them singletons. The sequenced sample consisted of blood. The receptors come from a woman aged 40 to 50 with Graves' ophthalmopathy.

This clonotype appeared many times. The chain uses TRBV30 and TRBJ2-3, with D perhaps TRBD2 (5 bases). CDR3 length: 14 residues. V was cut by 2 bases and J by 2 bases, with 11 bases left in between. Per the germline V gene, CDR1 is GTSNPN and CDR2 is SVGIG (reference sequence). CDR3 in amino acids: CAWSIGISTDTQYF. The CDR3 DNA reads as TGTGCCTGGAGTATCGGGATCTCCACAGATACGCAGTATTTT.

At least ten counts were recorded for this clonotype. V usage is TRBV6-1 and J usage is TRBJ2-7; 10 positions agree with TRBD1. The CDR3 length is 13 residues. CDR1 is MNHNS and CDR2 is SASEGT in the germline V gene. V shed 5 bases, J shed 9 bases, and the junction held 7 bases outside the gene matches. Here the CDR3 reads CASSSGQGKWQYF. CDR3 nucleotides: TGTGCCAGCAGTTCGGGACAGGGGAAATGGCAGTACTTC.

This clonotype was recorded many times. V and J are TRBV12-3 or TRBV12-4 and TRBJ2-2; 11 bases map to TRBD1. This CDR3 is 15 amino acids long. Trimming at V came to 6 bases and at J to 4 bases, leaving 4 bases not matched to a gene. CDR3 residues: CASRAGTGGTGELFF. Here the CDR3 DNA reads TGTGCCAGCAGGGCCGGGACAGGGGGCACCGGGGAGCTGTTTTTT.

There are many counts of this clonotype. The chain couples TRBV29-1 to TRBJ2-3; 7 positions match TRBD1. CDR1 and CDR2 from the germline V gene are SQVTM and ANQGSEA. The CDR3 totals 13 residues. V was pared by 6 bases and J by 3 bases, with 6 bases of the junction left unmatched. Here the CDR3 reads CSVDRDMTDTQYF. The CDR3 DNA follows: TGCAGCGTAGACAGGGATATGACAGATACGCAGTATTTT.

This clonotype was observed at least ten times. This chain connects TRBV10-3 to TRBJ1-1; D is unresolved. The V end lost 0 bases, the J end lost 0 bases, and 8 bases lay between the germline ends. From germline, CDR1 is ENHRY and CDR2 SYGVKD. The CDR3 is 15 residues long. In nucleotides, the CDR3 is TGTGCCATCAGTGAGTCGAACACCGTGAACACTGAAGCTTTCTTT. Translated, it gives CAISESNTVNTEAFF.

The chain links TRBV5-1 to TRBJ2-1; possibly TRBD2 for D (7 bases). V shed 4 bases and J shed 14 bases, with 22 bases lying between them. The CDR3 is made up of 14 amino acids. Germline-derived CDR1 and CDR2 are SGHRS and YFSETQ. This CDR3 is CASSPLAGASGEFF. CDR3 nucleotides: TGCGCCAGCAGCCCCTTGGCGGGGGCCTCGGGCGAGTTCTTC.

Comment on this clonotype: This may arise from a read error, as a much more abundant clone is one base away. The chain links TRBV12-3 or TRBV12-4 to TRBJ1-3; no reliable D call. This CDR3 has 13 amino acids. V lost 5 bases to trimming and J lost 3 bases, with 8 bases between them. The chain's CDR3 is CASSRKVGNTIYF. CDR3 DNA sequence: TGTGCCAGCAGTCGGAAAGTTGGAAACACCATATATTTT.

This sequence joins TRBV27 and TRBJ1-2, with no clear D. Trimming removed 2 bases at V and 7 bases at J, with 23 bases between. This CDR3 contains 17 residues. From germline, CDR1 is MNHEY and CDR2 SMNVEV (reference sequence). CDR3 residues: CASSLRWSTLTEGGYTF. The CDR3 bases are TGTGCCAGCAGTTTAAGGTGGAGTACCCTCACGGAGGGTGGCTACACCTTC.

The table lists this clonotype with many counts. The chain uses TRBV28 and TRBJ2-7, with 7 bases lining up with TRBD1. The CDR3 is 14 amino acids. Germline V gene sequence: CDR1 MDHEN, CDR2 SYDVKM. After removal of 4 bases from V and 4 bases from J, the junction contained 7 bases not matched to a gene. The CDR3 region is CASSWTRGPYEQYF. CDR3 nucleotide sequence: TGTGCCAGCAGTTGGACAAGGGGGCCGTACGAGCAGTACTTC. Using reference TRBV28 and TRBJ2-7 for the parts outside the CDR3, the full variable domain is DVKVTQSSRYLVKRTGEKVFLECVQDMDHENMFWYRQDPGLGLRLIYFSYDVKMKEKGDIPEGYSVSREKKERFSLILESASTNQTSMYLCASSWTRGPYEQYFGPGTRLTVT.

This clonotype turned up a few times. The gene calls are TRBV4-2 and TRBJ2-7, with 8 bases matching TRBD1. V lost 1 base and J lost 5; bases outside the gene matches: 10. The CDR3 has 16 amino acids. CDR1 and CDR2 (germline): LGHNA, YNFKEQ. In DNA, the CDR3 is TGTGCCAGCAGCCAAGGAGGCGCGACAGGGGCGGACGAGCAGTACTTC. Protein product: CASSQGGATGADEQYF.

The sample holds a few counts of this clonotype. CDR3 in DNA: TGTGCCAGCAGCCAGAGGGCCAACGAAGCTTTCTTT. Its protein is CASSQRANEAFF. The chain recombines TRBV3-1 with TRBJ1-1, with D hard to call. Per germline, CDR1 LGHDT and CDR2 YNNKEL (reference sequence). Trimming pared 3 bases from V and 8 bases from J, leaving 10 bases between. This CDR3 is built from 12 residues. Based on the CDR3 plus reference TRBV3-1 and TRBJ1-1, the full variable domain is DTAVSQTPKYLVTQMGNDKSIKCEQNLGHDTMYWYKQDSKKFLKIMFSYNNKELIINETVPNRFSPKSPDKAHLNLHINSLELGDSAVYFCASSQRANEAFFGQGTRLTVV.

Ten or more counts support this clonotype. The V gene is TRBV6-1, the J gene TRBJ1-5; 8 bases match TRBD1. The CDR3 is 15 amino acids. V trimming: 8 bases; J trimming: 6 bases; junction bases outside the gene matches: 12. In germline, CDR1 is MNHNS, CDR2 SASEGT. In nucleotides, the CDR3 is TGTGCCAGCGTGATGAGGCAGGGGGCCGGTCAGCCCCAGCATTTT. It codes for CASVMRQGAGQPQHF.

The chain carries TRBV28 and TRBJ2-1; D not resolved. Germline-derived CDR1 and CDR2 are MDHEN and SYDVKM. The CDR3 extends over 14 amino acids. V lost 2 bases and J 7 bases, leaving 12 bases between the germline ends. CDR3 loop: CASSLTMSDNEQFF. Here the CDR3 DNA reads TGTGCCAGCAGTTTAACCATGTCTGATAATGAGCAGTTCTTC.

This clonotype was recorded many times. V usage is TRBV12-5 and J usage is TRBJ2-7; 11 bases match TRBD1. The CDR3 consists of 16 residues. Trimming took 1 base from V and 3 from J; bases not matched to a gene: 5. The germline V gene encodes CDR1 LGHNT and CDR2 FRNRAP. CDR3 bases: TGTGCTAGTGGTTTGGGCGGGACAGGGGGGATCTACGAGCAGTACTTC. Encoded protein: CASGLGGTGGIYEQYF.

This clonotype was counted between two and nine times. The chain employs TRBV5-1 and TRBJ1-1, with D possibly matching TRBD1 (5 bases). The CDR3 length is 14 residues. Germline V gives CDR1 SGHRS, CDR2 YFSETQ. Between the trimmed V and J ends, which lost 5 bases and 1 base, there was a span of 12 bases. DNA of the CDR3: TGCGCCAGCAGACCTGGGGCAGGGAACACTGAAGCTTTCTTT. Translating gives CASRPGAGNTEAFF.

This clonotype has at least ten counts. The genes are TRBV6-1 and TRBJ1-5; D is uncertain. V was trimmed by 5 bases and J by 5 bases, leaving 10 bases between them. Per the germline V gene, CDR1 is MNHNS and CDR2 is SASEGT. The CDR3 contains 13 residues. The CDR3 DNA reads as TGTGCCAGCAGTTCGGTGGTTGATCAGCCCCAGCATTTT. Protein sequence: CASSSVVDQPQHF.